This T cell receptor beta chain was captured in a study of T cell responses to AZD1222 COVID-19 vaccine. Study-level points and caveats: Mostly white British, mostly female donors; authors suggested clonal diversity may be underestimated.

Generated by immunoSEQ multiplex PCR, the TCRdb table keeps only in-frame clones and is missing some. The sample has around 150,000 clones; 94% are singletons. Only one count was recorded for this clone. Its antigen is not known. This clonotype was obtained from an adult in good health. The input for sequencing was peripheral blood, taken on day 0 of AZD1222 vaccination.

CDR3 sequence: CASSTAAGLHNEQFF. The CDR3 coding sequence is TGTGCCAGCAGTACAGCCGCAGGGTTGCACAATGAGCAGTTCTTC. V usage is TRBV6-2 or TRBV6-3 and J usage is TRBJ2-1; TRBD1 is a possible D gene (5 bases). V shed 5 bases and J shed 5 bases, with 16 bases lying between them. Germline assignment: CDR1 MNHEY and CDR2 SVGEGT. This CDR3 is built from 15 residues.